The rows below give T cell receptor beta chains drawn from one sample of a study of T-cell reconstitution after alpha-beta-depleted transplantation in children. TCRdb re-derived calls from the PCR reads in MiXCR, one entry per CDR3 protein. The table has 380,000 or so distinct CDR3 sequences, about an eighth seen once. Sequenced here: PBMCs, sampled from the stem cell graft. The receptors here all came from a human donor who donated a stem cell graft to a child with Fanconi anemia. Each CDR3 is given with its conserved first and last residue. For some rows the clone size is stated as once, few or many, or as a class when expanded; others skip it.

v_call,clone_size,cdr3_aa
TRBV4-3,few,CASSPGTASNYGYTF
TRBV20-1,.,CSATRTSGSSSYEQYF
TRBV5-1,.,CASSPLASGETQYF
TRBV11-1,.,CASSPGRWGNTGELFF
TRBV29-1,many,CSVGTSGQNTGELFF
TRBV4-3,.,CASSLSLDRVVSPLHF
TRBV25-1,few,CASSSRQGVSLTDTQYF
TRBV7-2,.,CASSAGRTLDEQFF
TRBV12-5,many,CASARGDRAYSTDTQYF
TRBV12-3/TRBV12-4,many,CASSPGRSYGYTF
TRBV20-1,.,CSARGPGGKNTGELFF
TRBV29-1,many,CSVDPTGLGGYTF
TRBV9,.,CASSVGVYGWNRGPGGANVLTF
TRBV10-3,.,CAISEGWGQETQYF
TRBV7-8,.,CASSLNTGNEQFF
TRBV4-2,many,CASSQGTGVDYGYTF
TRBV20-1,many,CSANHGPGYTF
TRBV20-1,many,CSASSGVGMETQYF
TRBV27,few,CASSFLSRSGTGGELFF
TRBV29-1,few,CSGGQSTDTQYF
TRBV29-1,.,CSVETGNGYTF
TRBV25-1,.,CASSDWEGGNTIYF
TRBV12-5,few,CASGLYWQGVNQPQHF
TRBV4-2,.,CASSQDQGGEKLFF
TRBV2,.,CASSEDRGANNEQFF
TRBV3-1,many,CASSDPRDSLGSIYF
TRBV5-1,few,CASSSGQNQPQHF
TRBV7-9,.,CASSPIQGDYGYTF